The sequence of this TCR beta chain was determined in a study of T cell responses to AZD1222 COVID-19 vaccine. This clone was counted once. Assay used: immunoSEQ multiplex PCR; TCRdb lists only in-frame clones, some missing. This sample has 150,000 to 200,000 clones, with about 91% found just once. J lost 3 bases, V lost 2 bases, and 9 bases had no gene match. This CDR3 has 17 residues. The V gene's germline CDR1 is SGHKS and CDR2 YYEKEE (reference sequence). The rearrangement uses TRBV5-5 and TRBJ1-3; 9 positions match TRBD1. This clonotype was sampled from an adult who received the AZD1222 COVID-19 vaccine. This material consisted of peripheral blood, taken 28 days after the second AZD1222 dose. Here the CDR3 reads CASSFQPGQGYGNTIYF. DNA of the CDR3: TGTGCCAGCAGCTTTCAACCGGGACAGGGTTATGGAAACACCATATATTTT.